This T cell receptor beta chain was obtained from a study of OX40 agonist ivuxolimab in advanced cancers. At the level of the study: Aged roughly 23 to 90 with a mean of approximately 57 years, they were almost 85% male. Partial responses occurred in Three dose-escalation patients, one with hepatocellular carcinoma and two with cutaneous melanoma.

Study-wide points: The study found among the lowest clonal expansion in partial responders at 0.1-3.0 mg/kg.

This clone was found a few times. Antigen unknown. Germline-derived CDR1 and CDR2 are SGHVS and FQNEAQ. The germline V and J ends were trimmed by 5 bases and 0 bases, with 13 bases remaining between them. The CDR3 runs 15 residues. The method was immunoSEQ multiplex PCR; TCRdb's version includes in-frame clones alone and lacks a portion of them. The sample has roughly 100,000 clones; less than 95% are singletons. This rearrangement joins TRBV7-8 to TRBJ2-5; D possibly matches TRBD1 or TRBD2 (5 bases each). Sequenced material: CD4+ or CD8+ T cells sorted from blood, taken in a trial of the OX40 agonist ivuxolimab. This TCR was sampled from an adult with an advanced solid tumor such as melanoma, head and neck, liver or kidney cancer. The CDR3 coding sequence is TGTGCCAGCAGCCACCCCCGGGACCACCAAGAGACCCAGTACTTC. Its translation is CASSHPRDHQETQYF. The complete variable domain, with remaining parts taken from reference TRBV7-8 and TRBJ2-5, reads GAGVSQSPRYKVAKRGQDVALRCDPISGHVSLFWYQQALGQGPEFLTYFQNEAQLDKSGLPSDRFFAERPEGSVSTLKIQRTQQEDSAVYLCASSHPRDHQETQYFGPGTRLLVL.